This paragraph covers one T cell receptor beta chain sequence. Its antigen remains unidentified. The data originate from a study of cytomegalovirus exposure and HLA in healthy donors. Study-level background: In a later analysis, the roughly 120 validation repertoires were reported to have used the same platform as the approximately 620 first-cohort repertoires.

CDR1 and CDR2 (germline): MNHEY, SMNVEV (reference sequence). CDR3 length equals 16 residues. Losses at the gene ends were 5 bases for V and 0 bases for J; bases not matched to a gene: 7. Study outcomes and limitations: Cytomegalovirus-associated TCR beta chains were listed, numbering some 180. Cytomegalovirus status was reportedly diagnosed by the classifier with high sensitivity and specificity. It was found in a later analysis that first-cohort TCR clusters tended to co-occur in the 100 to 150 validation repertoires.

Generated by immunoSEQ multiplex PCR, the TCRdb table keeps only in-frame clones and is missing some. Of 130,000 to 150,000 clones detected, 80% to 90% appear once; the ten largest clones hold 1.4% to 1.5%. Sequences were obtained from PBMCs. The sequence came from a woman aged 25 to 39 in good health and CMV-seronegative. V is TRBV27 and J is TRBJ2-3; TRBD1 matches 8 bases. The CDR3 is CASSRQGPISTDTQYF. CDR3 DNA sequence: TGTGCCAGCAGTCGACAGGGGCCCATAAGCACAGATACGCAGTATTTT.